Shown below are 10 T cell receptor beta chains from a single sample sequenced in a study of control samples from healthy donors and cancer patients. TCRdb's table, derived via immunoSEQ multiplex PCR, lists solely in-frame clones and lacks some. Counted here are some 65,000 clones, approximately 80% occurring once; the ten biggest clones make up about 3.1%. The sequenced sample was PBMCs. These receptors originate from a woman aged 45-60 years with lung cancer.

V and J are TRBV7-2 and TRBJ1-1; D is unresolved. The germline CDR1 and CDR2 sequences are SGHTA and FQGNSA. Trimming removed 2 bases at V and 1 base at J, with 5 bases between. The length of the CDR3 is 13 residues. DNA of the CDR3: TGTGCCAGCAGCTTAACATGGAACACTGAAGCTTTCTTT. Protein product: CASSLTWNTEAFF.

This rearrangement joins TRBV6-6 to TRBJ1-3; D unclear. CDR3 size: 17 residues. V was shortened by 5 bases and J by 4 bases, with 21 bases between the two germline ends. Germline V lookup: CDR1 MNHNY, CDR2 SVGAGI (reference sequence). CDR3 sequence: CASSPLRRRPKGNTIYF. The CDR3, as DNA: TGTGCCAGCAGTCCTCTCCGAAGGCGACCCAAAGGAAACACCATATATTTT.

V usage is TRBV27 and J usage is TRBJ2-7; D is perhaps TRBD1 (6 bases). CDR3 length: 13 amino acids. Per the germline V gene, CDR1 is MNHEY and CDR2 is SMNVEV (reference sequence). V lost 4 bases to trimming and J lost 0 bases, with 7 bases between them. The CDR3, as DNA: TGTGCCAGCAGTTCAGGGGTCTCCTACGAGCAGTACTTC. Amino acids: CASSSGVSYEQYF.

The chain is built from TRBV2 and TRBJ2-3, with 10 bases lining up with TRBD2. Germline CDR1 reads SNHLY; CDR2 reads FYNNEI. The junction had 6 bases not matched to a gene; V was cut back by 8 bases and J by 1 base. The CDR3 contains 15 residues. The DNA of the CDR3 is TGTGCCAGCCCGCTAGCGGGGGAGCGCACAGATACGCAGTATTTT. It is translated as CASPLAGERTDTQYF. The complete variable domain, with remaining parts taken from reference TRBV2 and TRBJ2-3, reads EPEVTQTPSHQVTQMGQEVILRCVPISNHLYFYWYRQILGQKVEFLVSFYNNEISEKSEIFDDQFSVERPDGSNFTLKIRSTKLEDSAMYFCASPLAGERTDTQYFGPGTRLTVL.

This clone was seen just once. The chain is built from TRBV6-6 and TRBJ2-3; no definite D call. V was trimmed by 5 bases and J by 0 bases, leaving 12 bases between them. CDR1 and CDR2 (germline): MNHNY, SVGAGI (reference sequence). This CDR3 has 15 residues. CDR3 sequence (DNA): TGTGCCAGCAGTCGGACGTCGGCTAGCACAGATACGCAGTATTTT. Residues: CASSRTSASTDTQYF.

This sequence joins TRBV20-1 and TRBJ2-1; D possibly corresponds to TRBD1 (5 bases). The V gene lost 3 bases and the J gene lost 7 bases, with 16 bases spanning the gap. There are 14 residues in the CDR3. Per germline, CDR1 DFQATT and CDR2 SNEGSKA (reference sequence). The CDR3 DNA reads as TGCAGTGCTAGTTCGTCAGGGAACTTTAATGAGCAGTTCTTC. Translating it yields CSASSSGNFNEQFF.

The chain uses TRBV7-8 and TRBJ1-5, with 10 positions matching TRBD1. Germline CDR1 and CDR2: SGHVS and FQNEAQ. V lost 1 base, J lost 1 base, and 10 bases stayed unmatched. The CDR3 is made up of 19 amino acids. This CDR3 is CASSLVSTGGVGSNQPQHF. In DNA, the CDR3 is TGTGCCAGCAGCTTAGTGTCGACAGGGGGCGTGGGGAGCAATCAGCCCCAGCATTTT.

This clone was counted many times. The V gene is TRBV4-3, the J gene TRBJ2-6; D could derive from TRBD1 or TRBD2 (5 bases each). The length of the CDR3 is 16 residues. Looked up from germline, CDR1 is LGHNA and CDR2 is YSLEER. V gave up 0 bases and J gave up 4 bases, with 10 bases separating them. The CDR3 is CASSQERGFGANVLTF. CDR3 coding DNA: TGCGCCAGCAGCCAAGAGAGGGGTTTCGGGGCCAACGTCCTGACTTTC.

The chain combines TRBV3-1 (or the pseudogene TRBV3-2) with TRBJ2-2; possibly TRBD1 for D (6 bases). Germline V gives CDR1 LGHDT, CDR2 YNNKEL (reference sequence). Trimming stripped 4 bases from V and 3 bases from J, with 24 bases between. The CDR3 spans 19 residues. CDR3 coding DNA: TGTGCCAGCAGCCCACGTCCCCGATCCGGCAGGGGCGACACCGGGGAGCTGTTTTTT. It specifies CASSPRPRSGRGDTGELFF.

The V and J genes are TRBV24-1 and TRBJ2-5; TRBD2 is a possible D gene (5 bases). Germline assignment: CDR1 KGHDR and CDR2 SFDVKD. The CDR3 loop spans 11 amino acids. V was pared by 7 bases and J by 5 bases, with 7 bases between. DNA of the CDR3: TGTGCCACCAGGAGAGGGGAGACCCAGTACTTC. This encodes CATRRGETQYF.